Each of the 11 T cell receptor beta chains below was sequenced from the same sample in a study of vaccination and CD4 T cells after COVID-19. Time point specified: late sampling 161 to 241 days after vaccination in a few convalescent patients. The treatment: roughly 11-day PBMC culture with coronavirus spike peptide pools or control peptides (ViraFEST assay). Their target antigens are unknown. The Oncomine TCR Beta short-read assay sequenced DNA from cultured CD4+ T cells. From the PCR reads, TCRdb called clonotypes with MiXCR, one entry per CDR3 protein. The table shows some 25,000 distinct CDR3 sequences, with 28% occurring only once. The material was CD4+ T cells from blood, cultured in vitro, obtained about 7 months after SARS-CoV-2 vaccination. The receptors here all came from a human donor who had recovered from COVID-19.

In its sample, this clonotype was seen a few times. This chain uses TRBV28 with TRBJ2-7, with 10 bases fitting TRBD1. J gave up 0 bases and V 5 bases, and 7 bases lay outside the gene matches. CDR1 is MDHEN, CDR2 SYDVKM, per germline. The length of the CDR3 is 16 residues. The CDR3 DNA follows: TGTGCCAGCAGTGAAGGGACAGGGGTAAGCTCCTACGAGCAGTACTTC. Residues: CASSEGTGVSSYEQYF.

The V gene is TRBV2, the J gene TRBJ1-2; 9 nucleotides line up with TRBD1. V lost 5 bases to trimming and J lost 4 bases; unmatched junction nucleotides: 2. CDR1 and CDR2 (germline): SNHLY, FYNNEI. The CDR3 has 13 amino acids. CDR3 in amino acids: CASSRTGAYGYTF. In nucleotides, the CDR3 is TGTGCCAGCAGTAGGACAGGGGCCTATGGCTACACCTTC.

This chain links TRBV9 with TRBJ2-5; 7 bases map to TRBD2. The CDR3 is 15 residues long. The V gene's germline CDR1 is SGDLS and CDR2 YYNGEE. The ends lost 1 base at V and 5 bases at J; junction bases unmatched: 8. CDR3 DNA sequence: TGTGCCAGCAGCGTAAGGTGGGAGGGCCGGGAGACCCAGTACTTC. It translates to CASSVRWEGRETQYF.

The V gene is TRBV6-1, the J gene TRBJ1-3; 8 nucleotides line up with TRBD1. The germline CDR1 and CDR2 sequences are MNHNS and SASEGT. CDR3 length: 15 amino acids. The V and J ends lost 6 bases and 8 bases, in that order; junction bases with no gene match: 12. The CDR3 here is CASRPGGAGSHTIYF. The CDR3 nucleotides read TGTGCCAGCAGACCAGGGGGCGCGGGGTCTCACACCATATATTTT.

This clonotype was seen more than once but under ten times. CDR3 nucleotides: TGTGCCAGCTGCGGGGCCGTTAATTCACCCCTCCACTTT. This encodes CASCGAVNSPLHF. The rearrangement joins TRBV18 to TRBJ1-6; D might be TRBD1 (5 bases). The germline V gene encodes CDR1 KGHSH and CDR2 LQKENI. V dropped 7 bases and J dropped 6 bases, with 10 bases sitting between them. The CDR3 is made up of 13 amino acids.

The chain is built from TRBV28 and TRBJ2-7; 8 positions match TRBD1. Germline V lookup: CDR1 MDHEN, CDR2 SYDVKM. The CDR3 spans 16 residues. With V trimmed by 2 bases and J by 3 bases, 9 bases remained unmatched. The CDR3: CASSLAQGAGVYEQYF. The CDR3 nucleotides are TGTGCCAGCAGTTTAGCCCAGGGGGCCGGGGTCTACGAGCAGTACTTC.

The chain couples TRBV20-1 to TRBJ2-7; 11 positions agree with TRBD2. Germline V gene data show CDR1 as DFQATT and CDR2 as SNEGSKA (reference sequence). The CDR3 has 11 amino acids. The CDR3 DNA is TGCAGACTAGCGGGAGACTACGAGCAGTACTTC. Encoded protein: CRLAGDYEQYF.

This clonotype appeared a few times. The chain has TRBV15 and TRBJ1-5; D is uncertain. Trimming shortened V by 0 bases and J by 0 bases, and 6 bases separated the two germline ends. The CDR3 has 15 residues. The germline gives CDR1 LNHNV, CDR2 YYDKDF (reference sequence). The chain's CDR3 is CATSREGYSNQPQHF. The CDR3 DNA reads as TGTGCCACCAGCAGAGAGGGATATAGCAATCAGCCCCAGCATTTT.

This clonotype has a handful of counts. Written as DNA, the CDR3 is TGTGCCAGCAGTGGGCAGTGGGGCCGGGACACTGAAGCTTTCTTT. Encoded protein: CASSGQWGRDTEAFF. The chain links TRBV6-1 to TRBJ1-1; D may be TRBD1 (5 bases). Germline V gives CDR1 MNHNS, CDR2 SASEGT. CDR3 length: 15 residues. The V end was cut by 4 bases, the J end by 3 bases, with 15 bases between.

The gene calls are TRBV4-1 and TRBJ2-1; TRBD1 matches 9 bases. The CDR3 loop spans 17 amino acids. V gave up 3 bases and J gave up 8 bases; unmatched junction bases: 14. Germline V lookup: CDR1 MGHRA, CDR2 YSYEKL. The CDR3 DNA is TGCGCCAGCAGCCACGTTATTCCCCGGGACAGGGAATATGAGCAGTTCTTC. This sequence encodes CASSHVIPRDREYEQFF.

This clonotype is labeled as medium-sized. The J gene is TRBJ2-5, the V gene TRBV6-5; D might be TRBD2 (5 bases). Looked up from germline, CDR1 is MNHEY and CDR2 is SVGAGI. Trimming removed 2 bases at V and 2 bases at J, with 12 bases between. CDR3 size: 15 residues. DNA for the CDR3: TGTGCCAGCAGTTACGGGGAGTCGGGGCAAGAGACCCAGTACTTC. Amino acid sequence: CASSYGESGQETQYF.